This T cell receptor beta chain is from a study of early stage breast cancer tumors. Study context: ER+/PR+/HER2- status applied to about 70% of the 16 invasive breast tumors.

Germline assignment: CDR1 KGHSH and CDR2 LQKENI. The CDR3 runs to 15 residues. Trimming removed 3 bases from V and 5 bases from J, with 13 bases in between. The study's findings and limits: Tumors had roughly 2.4-fold higher T cell density and higher clonality than adjacent normal breast tissue. Commonly generated sequences made up most enriched TCRB sequences shared between patients.

Details on this clone: Its target is not known.

The table came from immunoSEQ multiplex PCR; TCRdb's copy has only in-frame clones and leaves some out. Counted here are roughly 49,000 clones, around 80% occurring once; the ten biggest clones make up around 3.6%. Sequencing used blood. V usage is TRBV18 and J usage is TRBJ1-4, with D unresolved. The TCR comes from a person aged 40 to 50 with breast cancer. CDR3 protein: CASSPEGGINEKLFF. Here the CDR3 DNA reads TGTGCCAGCTCACCGGAGGGAGGGATAAATGAAAAACTGTTTTTT.